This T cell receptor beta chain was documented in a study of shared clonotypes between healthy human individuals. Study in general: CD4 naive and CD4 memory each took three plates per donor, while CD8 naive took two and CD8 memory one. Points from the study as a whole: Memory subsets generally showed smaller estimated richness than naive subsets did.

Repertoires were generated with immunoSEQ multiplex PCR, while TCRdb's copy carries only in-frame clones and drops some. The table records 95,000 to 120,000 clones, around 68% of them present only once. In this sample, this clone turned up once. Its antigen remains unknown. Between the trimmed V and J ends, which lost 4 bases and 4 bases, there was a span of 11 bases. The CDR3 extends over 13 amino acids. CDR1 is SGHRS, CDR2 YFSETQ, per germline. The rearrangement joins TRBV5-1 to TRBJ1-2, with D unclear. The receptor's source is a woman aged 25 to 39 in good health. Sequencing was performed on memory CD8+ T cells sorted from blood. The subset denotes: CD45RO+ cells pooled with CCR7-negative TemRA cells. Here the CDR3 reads CASSHPWAYGYTF. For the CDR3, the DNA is TGCGCCAGCAGCCACCCATGGGCCTATGGCTACACCTTC.